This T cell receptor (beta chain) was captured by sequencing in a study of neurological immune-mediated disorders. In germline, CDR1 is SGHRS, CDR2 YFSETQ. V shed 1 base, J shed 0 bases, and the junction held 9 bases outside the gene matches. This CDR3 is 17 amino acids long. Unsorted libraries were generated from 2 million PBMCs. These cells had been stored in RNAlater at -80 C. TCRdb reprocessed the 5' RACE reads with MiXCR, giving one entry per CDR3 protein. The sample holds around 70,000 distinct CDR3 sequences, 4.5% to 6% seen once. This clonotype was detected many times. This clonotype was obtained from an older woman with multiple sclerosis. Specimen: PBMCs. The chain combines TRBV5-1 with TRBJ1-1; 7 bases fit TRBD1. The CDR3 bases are TGCGCCAGCAGCTTGCGCGAGACAGGGAATGTGAACACTGAAGCTTTCTTT. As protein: CASSLRETGNVNTEAFF.